This TCR beta chain was recovered during a study of Ad26.COV2.S vaccination and SARS-CoV-2 variants. Measured with immunoSEQ multiplex PCR; TCRdb has only the in-frame clones, and not every one. The sample has 150,000 to 200,000 clones, around nine tenths seen once. Germline CDR1 is LGHDT and CDR2 is YNNKEL (reference sequence). The V end lost 0 bases, the J end lost 4 bases, and 6 bases lay between the germline ends. The CDR3 extends over 13 amino acids. The sequenced sample was peripheral blood, obtained after recovery from COVID-19. This chain links TRBV3-1 (or the pseudogene TRBV3-2) with TRBJ1-1; D is unresolved. This TCR derives from a human donor who had recovered from COVID-19. The CDR3 sequence is CASSQDRATEAFF. The CDR3 nucleotides are TGTGCCAGCAGCCAAGATAGAGCCACTGAAGCTTTCTTT.